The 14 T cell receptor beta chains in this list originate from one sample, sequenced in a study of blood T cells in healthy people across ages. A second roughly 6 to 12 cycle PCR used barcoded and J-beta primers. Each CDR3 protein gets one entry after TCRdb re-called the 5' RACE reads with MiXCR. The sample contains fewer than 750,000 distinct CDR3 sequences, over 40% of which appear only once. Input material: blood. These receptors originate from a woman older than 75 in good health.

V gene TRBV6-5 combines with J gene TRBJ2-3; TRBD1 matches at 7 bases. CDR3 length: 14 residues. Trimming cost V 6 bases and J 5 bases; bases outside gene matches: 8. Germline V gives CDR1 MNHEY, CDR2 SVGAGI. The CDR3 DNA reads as TGTGCCAGCAGCCTGGGACAGCCTATAGATACGCAGTATTTT. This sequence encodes CASSLGQPIDTQYF.

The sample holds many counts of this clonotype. CDR3 DNA: TGTGCCAGTAACAGGGAGTCGATTGGGAAGACCCAGTACTTC. It codes for CASNRESIGKTQYF. The rearrangement links TRBV7-9 to TRBJ2-5; D is perhaps TRBD1 (6 bases). This CDR3 comprises 14 residues. Germline CDR1 SEHNR, CDR2 FQNEAQ (reference sequence). V lost 9 bases to trimming and J lost 6 bases, with 20 bases between them.

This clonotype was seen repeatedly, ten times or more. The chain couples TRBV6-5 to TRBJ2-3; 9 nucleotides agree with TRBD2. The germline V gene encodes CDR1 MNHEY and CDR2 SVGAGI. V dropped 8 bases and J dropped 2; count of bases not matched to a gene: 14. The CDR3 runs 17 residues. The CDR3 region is CASGPAGGAGNTDTQYF. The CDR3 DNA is TGTGCCAGCGGCCCAGCGGGAGGAGCGGGTAACACAGATACGCAGTATTTT.

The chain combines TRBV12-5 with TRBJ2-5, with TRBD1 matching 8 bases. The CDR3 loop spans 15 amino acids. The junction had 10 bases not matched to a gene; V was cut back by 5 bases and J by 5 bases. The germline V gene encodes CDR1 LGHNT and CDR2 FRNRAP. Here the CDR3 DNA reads TGTGCTAGTGGTCTCGGACAGGGAAACATGGAGACCCAGTACTTC. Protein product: CASGLGQGNMETQYF.

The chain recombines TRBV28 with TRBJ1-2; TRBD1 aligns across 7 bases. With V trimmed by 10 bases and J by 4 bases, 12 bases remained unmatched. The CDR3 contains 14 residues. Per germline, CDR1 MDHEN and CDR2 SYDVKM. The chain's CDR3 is CATLKGGGPYGYTF. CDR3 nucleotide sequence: TGTGCCACCCTGAAGGGAGGGGGCCCCTATGGCTACACCTTC.

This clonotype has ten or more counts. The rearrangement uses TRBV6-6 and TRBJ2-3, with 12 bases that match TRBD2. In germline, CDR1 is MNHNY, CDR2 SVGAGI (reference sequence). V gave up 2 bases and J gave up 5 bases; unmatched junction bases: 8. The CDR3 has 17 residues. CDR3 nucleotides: TGTGCCAGCAGTTACCGCTCACTAGCGGGGGGCGTAGATACGCAGTATTTT. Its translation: CASSYRSLAGGVDTQYF.

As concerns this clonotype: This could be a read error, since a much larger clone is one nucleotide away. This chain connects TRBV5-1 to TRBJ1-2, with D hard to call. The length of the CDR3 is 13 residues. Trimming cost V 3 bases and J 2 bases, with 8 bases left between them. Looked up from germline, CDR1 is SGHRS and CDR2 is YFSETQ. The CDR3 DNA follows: TGCGCCAGCAGCTCCTCGACGAACTATGGCTACACCTTC. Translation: CASSSSTNYGYTF.

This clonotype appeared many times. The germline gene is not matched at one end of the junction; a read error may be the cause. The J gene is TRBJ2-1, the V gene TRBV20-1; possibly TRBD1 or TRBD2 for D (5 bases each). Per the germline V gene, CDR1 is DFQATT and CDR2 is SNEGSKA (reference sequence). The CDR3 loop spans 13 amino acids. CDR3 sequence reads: CSAKGSFYDEQFF. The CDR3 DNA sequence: TGCAGTGCTAAGGGGAGCTTCTACGATGAGCAGTTCTTC.

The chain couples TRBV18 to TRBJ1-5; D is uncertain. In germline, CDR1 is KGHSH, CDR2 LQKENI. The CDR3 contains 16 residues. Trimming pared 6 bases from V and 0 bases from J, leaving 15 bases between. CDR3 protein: CASSLEAEISNQPQHF. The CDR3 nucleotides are TGTGCCAGCTCTCTAGAAGCAGAAATTAGCAATCAGCCCCAGCATTTT.

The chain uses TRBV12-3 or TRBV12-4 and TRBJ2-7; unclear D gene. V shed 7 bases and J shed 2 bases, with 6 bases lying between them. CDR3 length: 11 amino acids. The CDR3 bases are TGTGCCAGCACCTCGACCTACGAGCAGTACTTC. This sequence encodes CASTSTYEQYF.

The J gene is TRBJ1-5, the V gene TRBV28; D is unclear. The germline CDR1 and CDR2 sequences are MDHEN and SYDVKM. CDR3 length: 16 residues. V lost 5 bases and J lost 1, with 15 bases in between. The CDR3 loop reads CASSTLREGSNQPQHF. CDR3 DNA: TGTGCCAGCAGTACCCTCCGGGAAGGGAGCAATCAGCCCCAGCATTTT.

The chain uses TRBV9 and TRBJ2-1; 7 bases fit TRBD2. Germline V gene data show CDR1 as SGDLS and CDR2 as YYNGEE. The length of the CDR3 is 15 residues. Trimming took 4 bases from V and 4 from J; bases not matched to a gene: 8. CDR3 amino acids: CASSIEASGYNEQFF. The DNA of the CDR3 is TGTGCCAGCAGCATAGAGGCTAGCGGATACAATGAGCAGTTCTTC.

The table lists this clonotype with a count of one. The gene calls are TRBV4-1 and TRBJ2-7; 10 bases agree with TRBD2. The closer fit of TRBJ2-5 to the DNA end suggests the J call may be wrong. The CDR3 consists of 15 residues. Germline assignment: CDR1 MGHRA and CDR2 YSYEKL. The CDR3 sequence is CASSQLAGEAETQYF. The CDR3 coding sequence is TGCGCCAGCAGCCAACTAGCGGGAGAGGCAGAGACCCAGTACTTC.

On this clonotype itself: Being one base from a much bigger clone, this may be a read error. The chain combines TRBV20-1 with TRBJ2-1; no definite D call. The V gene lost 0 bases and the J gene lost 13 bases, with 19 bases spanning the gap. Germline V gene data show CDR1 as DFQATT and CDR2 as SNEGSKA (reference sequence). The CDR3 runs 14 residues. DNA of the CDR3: TGCAGTGCTAGAGAATACATAGACGGAAAGACCCAGTTCTTC. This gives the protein CSAREYIDGKTQFF.